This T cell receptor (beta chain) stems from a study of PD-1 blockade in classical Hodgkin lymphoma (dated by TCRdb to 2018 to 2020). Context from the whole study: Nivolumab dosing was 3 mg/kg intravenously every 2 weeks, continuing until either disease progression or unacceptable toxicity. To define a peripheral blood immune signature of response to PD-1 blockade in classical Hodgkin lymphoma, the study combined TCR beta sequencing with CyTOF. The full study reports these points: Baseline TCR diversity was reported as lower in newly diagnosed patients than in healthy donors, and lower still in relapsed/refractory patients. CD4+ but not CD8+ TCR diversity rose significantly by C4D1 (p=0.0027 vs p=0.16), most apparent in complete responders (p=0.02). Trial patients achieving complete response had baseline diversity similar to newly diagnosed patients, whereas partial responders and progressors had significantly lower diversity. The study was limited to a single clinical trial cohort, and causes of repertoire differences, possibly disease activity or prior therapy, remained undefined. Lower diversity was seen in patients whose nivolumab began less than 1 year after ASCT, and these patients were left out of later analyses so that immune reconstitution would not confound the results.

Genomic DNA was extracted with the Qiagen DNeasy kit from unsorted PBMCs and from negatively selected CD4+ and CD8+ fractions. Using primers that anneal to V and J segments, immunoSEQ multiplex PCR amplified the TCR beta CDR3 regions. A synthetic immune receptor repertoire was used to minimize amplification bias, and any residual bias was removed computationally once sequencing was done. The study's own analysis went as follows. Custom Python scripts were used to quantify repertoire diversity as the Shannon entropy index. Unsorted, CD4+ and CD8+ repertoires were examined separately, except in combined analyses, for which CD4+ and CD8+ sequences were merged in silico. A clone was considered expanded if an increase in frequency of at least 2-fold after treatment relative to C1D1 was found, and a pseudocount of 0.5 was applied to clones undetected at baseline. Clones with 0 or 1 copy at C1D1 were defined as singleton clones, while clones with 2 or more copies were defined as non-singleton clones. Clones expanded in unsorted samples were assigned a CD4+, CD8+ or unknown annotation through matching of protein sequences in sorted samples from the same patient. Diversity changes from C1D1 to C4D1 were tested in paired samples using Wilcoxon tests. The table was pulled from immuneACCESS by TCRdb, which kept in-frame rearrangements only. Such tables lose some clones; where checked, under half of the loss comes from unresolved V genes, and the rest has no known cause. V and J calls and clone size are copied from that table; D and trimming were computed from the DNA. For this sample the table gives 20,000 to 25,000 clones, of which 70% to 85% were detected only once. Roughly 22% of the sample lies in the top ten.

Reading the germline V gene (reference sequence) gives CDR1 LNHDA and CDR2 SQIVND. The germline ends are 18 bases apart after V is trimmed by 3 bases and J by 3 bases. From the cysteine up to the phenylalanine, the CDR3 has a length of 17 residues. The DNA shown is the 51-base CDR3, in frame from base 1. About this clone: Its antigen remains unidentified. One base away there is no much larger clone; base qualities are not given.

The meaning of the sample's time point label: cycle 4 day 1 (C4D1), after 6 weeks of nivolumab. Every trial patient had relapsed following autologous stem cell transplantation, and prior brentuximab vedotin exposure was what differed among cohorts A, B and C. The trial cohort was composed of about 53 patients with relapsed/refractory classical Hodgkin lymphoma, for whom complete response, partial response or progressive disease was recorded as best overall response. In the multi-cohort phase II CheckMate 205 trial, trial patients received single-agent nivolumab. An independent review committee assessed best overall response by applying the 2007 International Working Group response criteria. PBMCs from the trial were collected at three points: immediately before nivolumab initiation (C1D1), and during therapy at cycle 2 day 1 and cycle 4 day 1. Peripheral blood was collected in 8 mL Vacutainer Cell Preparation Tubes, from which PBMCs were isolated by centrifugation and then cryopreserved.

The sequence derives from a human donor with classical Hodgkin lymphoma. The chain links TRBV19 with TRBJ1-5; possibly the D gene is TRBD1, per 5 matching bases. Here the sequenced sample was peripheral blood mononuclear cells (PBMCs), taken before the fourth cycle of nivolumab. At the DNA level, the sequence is TGTGCCAGTAGTATGGGGGAGGGCTTAGGGGTCAATCAGCCCCAGCATTTT. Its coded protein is CASSMGEGLGVNQPQHF.